This T cell receptor (beta chain) was retrieved from a study of blood T cell repertoires in COVID-19. Turning to the study itself: COVID-19 samples from acute and convalescent phases originated in the United States, Italy and Spain.

Per the original methods: Nucleated cell number was recorded as an estimate derived from reference gene primer amplification. Measured with immunoSEQ multiplex PCR; TCRdb has only the in-frame clones, and not every one. V, J and clone size derive from that table, while D and trimming were established from the DNA sequence. The sample records 190,000 or so clones, around 90% being singletons. J was trimmed by 2 bases and V by 0 bases; bases with no gene match: 8. The CDR3 has 17 amino acids. Looked up from germline, CDR1 is LGHNA and CDR2 is YNFKEQ. The cohort comprised adults aged 18 to 89 years residing in 20 to 30 US areas. This clone was detected once.

Sequenced input: PBMCs or T cells enriched from blood (not recorded which). This TCR came from a woman aged 30 to 39 who had recovered from COVID-19. The rearrangement uses TRBV4-2 and TRBJ2-3; the match to TRBD2 covers 7 bases. The CDR3 is CASSQERRLAATDTQYF. In DNA form, the CDR3 reads TGTGCCAGCAGCCAAGAAAGAAGGCTAGCGGCCACAGATACGCAGTATTTT.